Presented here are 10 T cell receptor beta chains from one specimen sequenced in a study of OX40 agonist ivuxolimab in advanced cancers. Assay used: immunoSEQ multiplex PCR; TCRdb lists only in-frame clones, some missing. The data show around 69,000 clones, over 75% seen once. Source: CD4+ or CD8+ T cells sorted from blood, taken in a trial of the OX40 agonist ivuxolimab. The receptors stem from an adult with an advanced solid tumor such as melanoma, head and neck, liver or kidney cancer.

This CDR3 is CASSLGGQGSLRAFF. The CDR3 DNA sequence: TGTGCCAGCAGCTTAGGGGGACAGGGAAGCCTTCGCGCTTTCTTT. The chain is built from TRBV7-2 and TRBJ1-1, with TRBD1 matching 9 bases. With 1 base clipped from V and 11 bases from J, the junction kept 11 bases outside the gene matches. Germline V gene lookup returns CDR1 SGHTA and CDR2 FQGNSA. The CDR3 loop spans 15 amino acids.

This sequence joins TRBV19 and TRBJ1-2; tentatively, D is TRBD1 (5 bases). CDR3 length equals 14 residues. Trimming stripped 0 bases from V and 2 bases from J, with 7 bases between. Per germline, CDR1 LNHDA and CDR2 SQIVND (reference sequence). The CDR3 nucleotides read TGTGCCAGTAGTATAGAGGCAGGGAACTATGGCTACACCTTC. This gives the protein CASSIEAGNYGYTF.

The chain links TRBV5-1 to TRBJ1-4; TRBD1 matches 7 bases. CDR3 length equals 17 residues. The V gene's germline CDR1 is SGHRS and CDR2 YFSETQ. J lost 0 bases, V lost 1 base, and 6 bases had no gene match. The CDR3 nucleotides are TGCGCCAGCAGCTTGTTGGGGACAGATGCAACTAATGAAAAACTGTTTTTT. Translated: CASSLLGTDATNEKLFF.

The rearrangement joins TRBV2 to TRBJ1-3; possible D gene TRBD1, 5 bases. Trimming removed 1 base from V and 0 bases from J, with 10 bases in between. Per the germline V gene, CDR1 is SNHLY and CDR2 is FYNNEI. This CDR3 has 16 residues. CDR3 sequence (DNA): TGTGCCAGCAGTGAAGTGGTGGGACTCTCTGGAAACACCATATATTTT. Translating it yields CASSEVVGLSGNTIYF.

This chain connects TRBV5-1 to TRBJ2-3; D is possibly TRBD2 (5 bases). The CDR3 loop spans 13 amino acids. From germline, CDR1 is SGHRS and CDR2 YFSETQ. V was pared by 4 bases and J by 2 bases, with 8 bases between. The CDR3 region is CASSARDTDTQYF. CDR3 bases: TGCGCCAGCAGCGCCCGGGACACAGATACGCAGTATTTT.

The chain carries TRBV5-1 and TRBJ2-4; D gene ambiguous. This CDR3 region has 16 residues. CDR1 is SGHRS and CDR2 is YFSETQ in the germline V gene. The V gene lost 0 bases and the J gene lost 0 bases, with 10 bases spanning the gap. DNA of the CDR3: TGCGCCAGCAGCTTGGGGTCAAGGTTAGCCAAAAACATTCAGTACTTC. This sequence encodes CASSLGSRLAKNIQYF. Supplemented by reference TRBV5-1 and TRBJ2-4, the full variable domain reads KAGVTQTPRYLIKTRGQQVTLSCSPISGHRSVSWYQQTPGQGLQFLFEYFSETQRNKGNFPGRFSGRQFSNSRSEMNVSTLELGDSALYLCASSLGSRLAKNIQYFGAGTRLSVL.

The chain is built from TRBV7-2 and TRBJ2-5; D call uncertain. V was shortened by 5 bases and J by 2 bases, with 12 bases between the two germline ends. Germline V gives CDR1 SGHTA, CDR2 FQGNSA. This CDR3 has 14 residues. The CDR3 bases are TGTGCCAGCAGCCTTATGGTCGGTCAAGAGACCCAGTACTTC. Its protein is CASSLMVGQETQYF.

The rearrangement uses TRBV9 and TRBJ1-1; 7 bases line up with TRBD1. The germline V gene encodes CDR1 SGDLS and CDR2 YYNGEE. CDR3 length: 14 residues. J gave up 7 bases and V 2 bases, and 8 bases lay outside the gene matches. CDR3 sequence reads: CASSVSGQLGEAFF. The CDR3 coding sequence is TGTGCCAGCAGCGTCTCGGGACAGCTAGGTGAAGCTTTCTTT.

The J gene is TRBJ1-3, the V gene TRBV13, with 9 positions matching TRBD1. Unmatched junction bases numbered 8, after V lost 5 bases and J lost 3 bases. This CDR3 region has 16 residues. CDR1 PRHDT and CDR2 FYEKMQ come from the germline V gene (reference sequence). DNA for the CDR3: TGTGCCAGCAGCCTTACAGGGGGCGTAGATGGAAACACCATATATTTT. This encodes CASSLTGGVDGNTIYF.

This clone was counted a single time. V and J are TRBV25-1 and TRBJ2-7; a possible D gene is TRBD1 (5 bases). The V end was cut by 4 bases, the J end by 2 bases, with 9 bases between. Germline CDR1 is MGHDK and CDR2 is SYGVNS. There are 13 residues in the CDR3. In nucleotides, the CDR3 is TGTGCCAGCAGTGCAGACAGACCCTACGAGCAGTACTTC. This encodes CASSADRPYEQYF.